This T cell receptor beta chain was identified in a study of T cell responses to AZD1222 COVID-19 vaccine. Produced via immunoSEQ multiplex PCR; TCRdb's table is partial and in-frame only. This table holds around 89,000 clones, around 84% found once. Study outcomes and limitations: Nearly half of the spike-specific TCRs reportedly recognize variant regions that carry no mutations.

As regards this clone: What it binds is not known.

Trimming took 5 bases from V and 0 from J, leaving 15 bases between them. This CDR3 comprises 15 residues. Germline assignment: CDR1 SGHRS and CDR2 YFSETQ. V gene TRBV5-1 combines with J gene TRBJ2-7; D might be TRBD1 (6 bases). The input for sequencing was peripheral blood, taken on day 0 of AZD1222 vaccination. This clonotype was sampled from an adult in good health. The chain's CDR3 is CASSVTGQSSYEQYF. The CDR3 nucleotides read TGCGCCAGCAGTGTGACAGGCCAGAGCTCCTACGAGCAGTACTTC. The variable domain in full, completed from reference TRBV5-1 and TRBJ2-7, reads KAGVTQTPRYLIKTRGQQVTLSCSPISGHRSVSWYQQTPGQGLQFLFEYFSETQRNKGNFPGRFSGRQFSNSRSEMNVSTLELGDSALYLCASSVTGQSSYEQYFGPGTRLTVT.